One sample yielded the 27 T cell receptor beta chains listed below, sequenced in a study of T cell changes during pregnancy in multiple sclerosis. TCRdb's table, derived via immunoSEQ multiplex PCR, lists solely in-frame clones and lacks some. The sample carries 90,000 to 120,000 clones, around 90% recorded once. The sample in question was peripheral blood, obtained in the third trimester of pregnancy. These receptors all come from a female donor in good health, enrolled as a control in a pregnancy study.

The V call is TRBV7-2, the J call TRBJ2-7, with 12 bases that match TRBD2. The J segment lost 5 bases and the V segment lost 2 bases, leaving 4 bases of the junction unmatched. This CDR3 is built from 15 residues. Germline V CDR1 and CDR2: SGHTA, FQGNSA. The CDR3 here is CASSLLAGGPNEQYF. In nucleotides, the CDR3 is TGTGCCAGCAGCTTACTAGCGGGGGGGCCCAACGAGCAGTACTTC.

This chain links TRBV11-1 with TRBJ2-3; D uncertain. Deletions cut 0 bases from V and 3 bases from J, with 10 bases between. This CDR3 is 15 amino acids long. The germline CDR1 and CDR2 sequences are SGHAT and FQDESV (reference sequence). CDR3 residues: CASSLAQVRTDTQYF. The CDR3 DNA reads as TGTGCCAGCAGCTTAGCGCAAGTGAGGACAGATACGCAGTATTTT.

The sample holds one count of this clone. The CDR3: CASSLTGQGVNEKLFF. The CDR3 DNA is TGTGCCAGCAGCTTGACAGGACAGGGTGTGAACGAAAAACTGTTTTTT. The rearrangement joins TRBV11-3 to TRBJ1-4, with TRBD1 identical over 8 bases. Germline CDR1 and CDR2: SGHNT and YENEEA. After removal of 3 bases from V and 8 bases from J, the junction contained 11 bases not matched to a gene. This CDR3 contains 16 residues.

The rearrangement links TRBV11-2 to TRBJ1-5; 7 positions match TRBD1. Per germline, CDR1 SGHAT and CDR2 FQNNGV. The CDR3 totals 13 residues. V trimming: 1 base; J trimming: 11 bases; junction bases outside the gene matches: 5. Here the CDR3 DNA reads TGTGCCAGCAGCTTAGGATGGGACAGTGCCCAGCATTTT. It translates to CASSLGWDSAQHF.

V gene TRBV2 combines with J gene TRBJ2-5; 14 nucleotides align to TRBD2. CDR3 length: 17 residues. The trim removed 6 bases at V and 5 bases at J, leaving 11 bases unmatched. Germline CDR1 and CDR2: SNHLY and FYNNEI. The CDR3 DNA sequence: TGTGCCAGCAGCGAGCAAGGACTAGCGGGGGGTGGGGAGACCCAGTACTTC. Encoded protein: CASSEQGLAGGGETQYF.

The chain carries TRBV5-6 and TRBJ1-2; TRBD1 aligns across 10 bases. The CDR3 runs to 14 residues. V shed 4 bases and J 2 bases; nucleotides not matched to a gene: 2. Germline V CDR1 and CDR2: SGHDT, YYEEEE. The CDR3 DNA is TGTGCCAGCAGCCCGGGACAGGGGAACTATGGCTACACCTTC. Amino acids: CASSPGQGNYGYTF. The variable domain in full, completed from reference TRBV5-6 and TRBJ1-2, reads DAGVTQSPTHLIKTRGQQVTLRCSPKSGHDTVSWYQQALGQGPQFIFQYYEEEERQRGNFPDRFSGHQFPNYSSELNVNALLLGDSALYLCASSPGQGNYGYTFGSGTRLTVV.

This chain joins TRBV10-3 and TRBJ1-1; no firm D call. CDR1 ENHRY and CDR2 SYGVKD come from the germline V gene. Trimming pared 7 bases from V and 4 bases from J, leaving 13 bases between. The CDR3 is 13 amino acids. Here the CDR3 DNA reads TGTGCCATCACTAGTTTATTTACCACTGAAGCTTTCTTT. Its protein product is CAITSLFTTEAFF.

The chain links TRBV7-9 to TRBJ2-3; 10 bases align to TRBD2. V lost 5 bases and J lost 3; bases outside the gene matches: 11. The CDR3 extends over 17 amino acids. Germline V gives CDR1 SEHNR, CDR2 FQNEAQ (reference sequence). The CDR3 coding sequence is TGTGCCAGCAGCGAACTCTCTCTAGCGGGGGTGACAGATACGCAGTATTTT. Translated: CASSELSLAGVTDTQYF.

CDR3 sequence: CASSWSQGKGYTF. The CDR3, as DNA: TGTGCCAGCAGTTGGAGTCAGGGGAAGGGCTACACCTTC. The gene calls are TRBV25-1 and TRBJ1-2, with a weak D call TRBD1 (6 bases). Per the germline V gene, CDR1 is MGHDK and CDR2 is SYGVNS. V lost 5 bases, J lost 8 bases, and 15 bases lay in between. This CDR3 contains 13 residues.

The V call is TRBV15, the J call TRBJ2-3, with 7 bases aligning to TRBD2. The CDR3 is made up of 15 amino acids. Germline lookup yields CDR1 LNHNV and CDR2 YYDKDF (reference sequence). The trim removed 5 bases at V and 2 bases at J, leaving 7 bases unmatched. The CDR3 is CATSRFGGDTDTQYF. CDR3 DNA: TGTGCCACCAGCCGGTTTGGGGGGGACACAGATACGCAGTATTTT.

The rearrangement joins TRBV7-2 to TRBJ2-4; D is possibly TRBD1 (6 bases). Trimming shortened V by 1 base and J by 6 bases, and 13 bases separated the two germline ends. The germline V gene has CDR1 SGHTA and CDR2 FQGNSA. The CDR3 is 15 amino acids. Here the CDR3 reads CASSLGWGPGNIQYF. DNA for the CDR3: TGTGCCAGCAGCTTAGGATGGGGGCCGGGAAACATTCAGTACTTC.

The genes are TRBV7-9 and TRBJ1-1, with a tentative D call TRBD1 (6 bases). V was cut by 2 bases and J by 0 bases, with 10 bases left in between. CDR3 size: 15 residues. Germline V lookup: CDR1 SEHNR, CDR2 FQNEAQ (reference sequence). CDR3 DNA: TGTGCCAGCAGCTTACAGGGGACGGTGAACACTGAAGCTTTCTTT. Its protein product is CASSLQGTVNTEAFF. The variable domain in full, with the rest retrieved from reference TRBV7-9 and TRBJ1-1, is DTGVSQNPRHKITKRGQNVTFRCDPISEHNRLYWYRQTLGQGPEFLTYFQNEAQLEKSRLLSDRFSAERPKGSFSTLEIQRTEQGDSAMYLCASSLQGTVNTEAFFGQGTRLTVV.

The rearrangement uses TRBV7-7 and TRBJ2-3, with D perhaps matching TRBD2 (6 bases). The germline CDR1 and CDR2 sequences are SSHAT and FNYEAQ (reference sequence). With 1 base removed from V and 1 base from J, the gap between germline ends came to 15 bases. The CDR3 extends over 17 amino acids. The CDR3 DNA is TGTGCCAGCAGCTTAGGGGGAGGAGGTATTGGCACAGATACGCAGTATTTT. This codes for CASSLGGGGIGTDTQYF.

The V gene is TRBV7-2, the J gene TRBJ2-1; TRBD1 might be the D (6 bases). Trimming shortened V by 5 bases and J by 6 bases, and 14 bases separated the two germline ends. The CDR3 is made up of 14 amino acids. Germline-derived CDR1 and CDR2 are SGHTA and FQGNSA. This chain's CDR3 is CASSLKQGPNEQFF. In DNA, the CDR3 is TGTGCCAGCAGCCTAAAACAGGGCCCCAATGAGCAGTTCTTC.

Here the CDR3 reads CASSVGLAGGTSTDTQYF. CDR3 DNA: TGTGCCAGCAGCGTAGGGCTAGCGGGGGGAACTAGCACAGATACGCAGTATTTT. The chain combines TRBV9 with TRBJ2-3, with TRBD2 matching 11 bases. Unmatched junction bases numbered 6, after V lost 0 bases and J lost 0 bases. The CDR3 extends over 18 amino acids. The V gene's germline CDR1 is SGDLS and CDR2 YYNGEE.

The chain has TRBV4-3 and TRBJ1-2; D possibly corresponds to TRBD1 (6 bases). V dropped 4 bases and J dropped 4 bases, with 16 bases sitting between them. This CDR3 contains 15 residues. CDR1 LGHNA and CDR2 YSLEER come from the germline V gene. Here the CDR3 reads CASSLKRGGGYGYTF. The CDR3 coding sequence is TGCGCCAGCAGCCTAAAACGTGGGGGCGGCTATGGCTACACCTTC.

This chain uses TRBV27 with TRBJ1-1; TRBD1 matches 7 bases. V was clipped by 3 bases and J by 1 base; unmatched bases: 2. This CDR3 region has 14 residues. CDR1 and CDR2 (germline): MNHEY, SMNVEV (reference sequence). The CDR3 DNA sequence: TGTGCCAGCAGTTTTGGGACAGCGAACACTGAAGCTTTCTTT. Its protein is CASSFGTANTEAFF.

This chain joins TRBV27 and TRBJ1-2, with TRBD1 as a possible D gene (6 bases). The CDR3 length is 14 residues. V lost 4 bases and J 3 bases, leaving 12 bases between the germline ends. The V gene's germline CDR1 is MNHEY and CDR2 SMNVEV (reference sequence). The CDR3 nucleotides are TGTGCCAGCAGTTCTGCGGGGGCCGACTATGGCTACACCTTC. Translating it yields CASSSAGADYGYTF.

The chain joins TRBV25-1 to TRBJ2-7; 7 nucleotides align to TRBD1. Per germline, CDR1 MGHDK and CDR2 SYGVNS. The ends lost 6 bases at V and 2 bases at J; junction bases unmatched: 4. This CDR3 contains 13 residues. The CDR3 is CASRDQGAYEQYF. DNA of the CDR3: TGTGCCAGCAGGGATCAGGGGGCCTACGAGCAGTACTTC.

The genes are TRBV5-8 and TRBJ2-2, with D perhaps TRBD1 (6 bases). The CDR3 is made up of 16 amino acids. Germline assignment: CDR1 SGHTS and CDR2 YDEGEE. V was trimmed by 5 bases and J by 8 bases, leaving 22 bases between them. The DNA of the CDR3 is TGTGCCAGCAGGCCGGTCCGGGACAAGGGCTTGGGGGAGCTGTTTTTT. Translated: CASRPVRDKGLGELFF.

This CDR3 is CASSHTAATIQETQYF. The CDR3 DNA reads as TGCGCCAGCAGCCATACAGCGGCAACAATTCAAGAGACCCAGTACTTC. The rearrangement links TRBV4-1 to TRBJ2-5; D might be TRBD2 (5 bases). Germline loops: CDR1 MGHRA, CDR2 YSYEKL. This CDR3 has 16 residues. Trimming cost V 3 bases and J 2 bases, with 16 bases left between them.

The rearrangement links TRBV6-1 to TRBJ1-1, with a weak D call TRBD1 (6 bases). Germline loops: CDR1 MNHNS, CDR2 SASEGT. This CDR3 has 12 amino acids. Trimming took off 5 bases at V and 4 bases at J, with 8 bases between the two ends. Here the CDR3 reads CASSTGPTEAFF. The CDR3 DNA reads TGTGCCAGCAGTACAGGGCCCACTGAAGCTTTCTTT.

This clone has only one observation. V and J are TRBV30 and TRBJ2-7; TRBD1 agrees at 7 bases. CDR1 and CDR2 from the germline V gene are GTSNPN and SVGIG (reference sequence). V shed 4 bases and J 5 bases; nucleotides not matched to a gene: 17. The CDR3 has 16 residues. The CDR3 DNA follows: TGTGCCTGGACCAACACGAGGGGGCTAGCTGTCAACGAGCAGTACTTC. Residues: CAWTNTRGLAVNEQYF.

V and J are TRBV30 and TRBJ1-2, with no clear D. There are 13 residues in the CDR3. CDR1 and CDR2 (germline): GTSNPN, SVGIG (reference sequence). V shed 0 bases and J shed 7 bases, with 12 bases lying between them. The CDR3 region has the DNA TGTGCCTGGAGTGTATCCCGGGAGGGTGGCTACACCTTC. As protein: CAWSVSREGGYTF.

The V gene is TRBV4-3, the J gene TRBJ2-2; 14 nucleotides match TRBD2. This CDR3 comprises 18 residues. Germline V gives CDR1 LGHNA, CDR2 YSLEER. With V trimmed by 0 bases and J by 5 bases, 5 bases remained unmatched. The CDR3 loop reads CASSQEGLAGAMTGELFF. The CDR3 region has the DNA TGCGCCAGCAGCCAAGAGGGACTAGCGGGGGCCATGACCGGGGAGCTGTTTTTT.

The genes are TRBV20-1 and TRBJ1-1; D unresolved. This CDR3 region has 11 residues. Germline-derived CDR1 and CDR2 are DFQATT and SNEGSKA (reference sequence). The V and J ends lost 7 bases and 3 bases respectively, with 9 bases between them. CDR3 coding DNA: TGCAGTGTACGGCTAGACACTGAAGCTTTCTTT. This codes for CSVRLDTEAFF.

V is TRBV5-4 and J is TRBJ2-2, with D tentatively TRBD2 (5 bases). V shed 0 bases and J shed 5 bases, with 17 bases lying between them. This CDR3 has 17 residues. Germline CDR1 is SGHNT and CDR2 is YYREEE (reference sequence). DNA of the CDR3: TGTGCCAGCAGCTTGGCCAAATCTAGCTTGGTTACCGGGGAGCTGTTTTTT. This sequence encodes CASSLAKSSLVTGELFF.